The present entry profiles one T cell receptor (beta chain) with its context. The antigen remains unidentified. This table comes from immunoSEQ multiplex PCR, and its TCRdb copy is limited to in-frame clones, with some not included. The sample includes roughly 5,900 clones, around four fifths of them seen just once. This entry is derived from a study of STAT5B mutations in CD4+ large granular lymphocyte leukemia. Regarding the study as a whole: Top patient clones used TRBV06 genes more often: 8/27 versus 2/35 in controls.

Patients had CD4+ T-LGLL, from Padova, Helsinki and Shinshu. There are 15 residues in the CDR3. Germline V CDR1 and CDR2: SGHAT, FQNNGV. The V and J ends lost 0 bases and 0 bases respectively, with 8 bases between them. The receptor's source is an older man with CD4+ T-cell large granular lymphocyte leukemia. Sequencing was done on a sample of PBMCs. V gene TRBV11-2 combines with J gene TRBJ1-1; no clear D. In DNA form, the CDR3 reads TGTGCCAGCAGCTTAGAGGGCGGGCTGAACACTGAAGCTTTCTTT. This translates into CASSLEGGLNTEAFF.